This T cell receptor (beta chain) comes out of a study of response to subunit inactivated influenza vaccine (dated by TCRdb to the late 2010s). Regarding the complete study: To follow how T cells responded to a trivalent subunit inactivated influenza vaccine, the researchers relied on deep quantitative profiling of the T cell receptor repertoire. The study at large found these results: It was suggested by the authors that each seasonal influenza vaccination may recruit only a limited number of new T cells.

At the junction V is shortened by 5 bases and J by 5 bases; bases outside the gene matches: 8. Inclusive of the bounding cysteine and phenylalanine, the CDR3 is 15 residues long. The sequence is cut down to CDR3 DNA, 45 bases in frame from base 1. CDR1 is given as SGHTA and CDR2 as FQGNSA, both from the germline V gene. Receptor amplification or capture employed RT-PCR. Data came from an Illumina HiSeq 2500. TCRdb handled the public reads itself, with Q25 trimming in fastp and clone calling in MiXCR, and kept productive beta chains. Rows merge per CDR3 protein into single entries with the most common DNA and genes. Present in this sample are roughly 780,000 distinct CDR3 sequences, around a sixth of which were seen just once. 11% of the sample is in the top ten clones. Of note for this clonotype: Its antigen specificity is not known. No quality values exist for individual bases; no much larger clone is one base distant.

Recombination linked TRBV7-2 to TRBJ2-5, and 10 junctional nucleotides match TRBD2. This sequence was found in a man aged 50-59 years who received an inactivated influenza vaccine. Donor details come from another sample of the same person, matched by shared clones. The sample was PBMCs from blood, taken roughly 5 days after vaccination. CDR3 region: CASSRGVSGRETQYF. The DNA is TGTGCCAGCAGCCGAGGGGTTAGCGGGAGGGAGACCCAGTACTTC.